This T cell receptor beta chain was captured by sequencing in a study of vaccination and CD4 T cells after COVID-19. Whole-study context: Researchers treated cells with overlapping spike peptides taken from SARS-CoV-2, HCoV-NL63, HCoV-OC43 and HCoV-229E.

Scientists ran DNA taken from cultured CD4+ T cells through the Oncomine TCR Beta short-read assay for sequencing. Extraction of genomic DNA was performed on cultured CD4+ T cells. TCRdb re-called the PCR reads with MiXCR, one entry per CDR3 protein. The repertoire includes fewer than 15,000 distinct CDR3 sequences, about 60% of them detected once, and about 7% sits in the top ten. Treatment given: roughly nine-day PBMC culture with coronavirus spike peptide pools or control peptides (ViraFEST assay). Researchers reported culturing approximately 2 million PBMCs per well with approximately 9.3 IU/ml IL-2 and about 9.2 ug/ml peptide pools. Negative selection separated CD4+ T cells from roughly 10-day cultures. CDR3 length: 11 amino acids. CDR1 MNHEY and CDR2 SMNVEV come from the germline V gene (reference sequence). V lost 4 bases and J lost 8, with 8 bases in between. Worth noting for this clonotype: Its matching antigen is unknown.

The clonotype originates from a human donor who had recovered from COVID-19. The chain carries TRBV27 and TRBJ1-2; TRBD1 might be the D (6 bases). The source material was CD4+ T cells from blood, cultured in vitro. The CDR3 coding sequence is TGTGCCAGCAGTTCACAGGGCGGCTACACCTTC. This codes for CASSSQGGYTF.